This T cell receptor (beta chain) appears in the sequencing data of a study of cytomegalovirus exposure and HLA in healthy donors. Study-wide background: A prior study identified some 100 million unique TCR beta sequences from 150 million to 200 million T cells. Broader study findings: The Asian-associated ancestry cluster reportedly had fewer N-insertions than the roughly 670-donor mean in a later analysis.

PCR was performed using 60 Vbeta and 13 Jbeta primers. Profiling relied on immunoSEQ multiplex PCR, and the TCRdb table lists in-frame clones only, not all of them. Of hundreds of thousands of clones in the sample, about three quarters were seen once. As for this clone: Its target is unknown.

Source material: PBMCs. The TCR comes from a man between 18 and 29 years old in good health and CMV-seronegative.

CDR3 coding DNA: TGTGCCAGCAGCCTCCTTGGACTAGCGGGTTACGAGCAGTACTTC. This gives the protein CASSLLGLAGYEQYF. This chain connects TRBV7-2 to TRBJ2-7, with 11 bases matching TRBD2. V was clipped by 5 bases and J by 4 bases; unmatched bases: 7. The CDR3 runs to 15 residues. Per germline, CDR1 SGHTA and CDR2 FQGNSA.